These 4 T cell receptor beta chains were sequenced from one sample in a study of cytomegalovirus exposure and HLA in healthy donors. PCR primers comprised 60 Vbeta and 13 Jbeta primers. Method: immunoSEQ multiplex PCR; TCRdb's copy keeps in-frame clones and lacks some. The repertoire holds 110,000 to 150,000 clones, roughly 70% seen once, with approximately 4.3% in the top ten. Sample: PBMCs. These receptors were collected from a man aged 18 to 35 in good health and CMV-seropositive.

The V call is TRBV19, the J call TRBJ1-5, with TRBD1 matching over 9 bases. Losses at the gene ends were 0 bases for V and 6 bases for J; bases not matched to a gene: 6. Per the germline V gene, CDR1 is LNHDA and CDR2 is SQIVND (reference sequence). This CDR3 region has 16 residues. DNA of the CDR3: TGTGCCAGTAGTATAGATCCCCGACAGGGGGGTCAGCCCCAGCATTTT. Protein: CASSIDPRQGGQPQHF.

The gene calls are TRBV29-1 and TRBJ2-5; 9 bases fit TRBD1. The J call may not be correct, given that the DNA end is closer to TRBJ2-7. The CDR3 runs 14 residues. The germline gives CDR1 SQVTM, CDR2 ANQGSEA. This CDR3 is CSVRGDRASYEQYF. Written as DNA, the CDR3 is TGCAGCGTTAGGGGGGACAGGGCCTCCTACGAGCAGTACTTC.

This clone was detected only once. The chain couples TRBV4-3 to TRBJ2-5; D possibly corresponds to TRBD1 (5 bases). CDR1 is LGHNA, CDR2 YSLEER, per germline. This CDR3 is built from 15 residues. V was shortened by 2 bases and J by 1 base, with 11 bases between the two germline ends. The CDR3, as DNA: TGCGCCAGCAGCCAAAGGGCAGGGTTCCAAGAGACCCAGTACTTC. This translates into CASSQRAGFQETQYF.

The chain links TRBV4-2 to TRBJ2-1; 7 bases match TRBD2. V dropped 4 bases and J dropped 1; count of bases not matched to a gene: 4. Germline lookup yields CDR1 LGHNA and CDR2 YNFKEQ. The CDR3 extends over 15 amino acids. CDR3 DNA: TGTGCCAGCAGCCGTGGACTAGAGTCCTACAATGAGCAGTTCTTC. Amino acids: CASSRGLESYNEQFF.